Shown below are 19 T cell receptor beta chains from a single sample sequenced in a study of blood T cell repertoires in COVID-19. The assay was immunoSEQ multiplex PCR, and TCRdb's table has in-frame clones only and misses some. The sample lists 200,000 to 250,000 clones, about 86% occurring once. Sequencing was performed on PBMCs or T cells enriched from blood (not recorded which). The receptors originated from a woman aged 45-65 years in a cohort exposed to, infected with or recovered from COVID-19 (not recorded which).

The chain combines TRBV7-3 with TRBJ2-3; D unclear. This CDR3 has 13 residues. Between the trimmed V and J ends, which lost 4 bases and 6 bases, there was a span of 11 bases. The germline gives CDR1 SGHTA, CDR2 FQGTGA. The CDR3 nucleotides read TGTGCCAGCAGCTCCGCTAGGTTCGATACGCAGTATTTT. Its translation: CASSSARFDTQYF.

The J gene is TRBJ1-1, the V gene TRBV6-2 or TRBV6-3; D uncertain. The ends were cut back, 2 bases at V and 3 bases at J, with 13 bases in the middle. This CDR3 spans 15 amino acids. Germline CDR1 and CDR2: MNHEY and SVGEGT. The CDR3 is CASSYLGLRDTEAFF. The CDR3 region has the DNA TGTGCCAGCAGTTACCTAGGACTCCGGGACACTGAAGCTTTCTTT.

This clone appeared once. This chain links TRBV10-2 with TRBJ1-4, with 9 bases fitting TRBD1. The V segment lost 6 bases and the J segment 0 bases; nucleotides outside the gene matches: 2. Germline V lookup: CDR1 WSHSY, CDR2 SAAADI. This CDR3 region has 15 residues. The CDR3 loop reads CASRGQGATNEKLFF. Written as DNA, the CDR3 is TGCGCCAGCAGGGGACAGGGAGCAACTAATGAAAAACTGTTTTTT.

The table lists this clone with a few counts. This chain connects TRBV2 to TRBJ2-5; D may be TRBD2 (5 bases). Germline CDR1 reads SNHLY; CDR2 reads FYNNEI. The length of the CDR3 is 13 residues. Trimming pared 4 bases from V and 4 bases from J, leaving 10 bases between. The CDR3 region has the DNA TGTGCCAGCAGTGCGGGGTTATCAGAGACCCAGTACTTC. Its translation: CASSAGLSETQYF.

V and J are TRBV7-9 and TRBJ2-2; D gene uncertain. Deletions cut 5 bases from V and 9 bases from J, with 13 bases between. Germline CDR1 is SEHNR and CDR2 is FQNEAQ (reference sequence). CDR3 length: 13 residues. The CDR3 here is CASSHKLKRELFF. CDR3 bases: TGTGCCAGCAGCCATAAACTGAAGAGGGAGCTGTTTTTT.

The gene calls are TRBV11-3 and TRBJ1-1, with a weak D call TRBD1 (6 bases). The germline gives CDR1 SGHNT, CDR2 YENEEA. This CDR3 spans 13 amino acids. The germline V and J ends were trimmed by 6 bases and 1 base, with 9 bases remaining between them. Here the CDR3 DNA reads TGTGCCAGCAGTTTGGGGGCGAACACTGAAGCTTTCTTT. Its protein product is CASSLGANTEAFF.

The chain joins TRBV2 to TRBJ2-3, with D possibly matching TRBD2 (6 bases). The CDR3 runs 13 residues. Germline assignment: CDR1 SNHLY and CDR2 FYNNEI. V shed 4 bases and J shed 8 bases, with 13 bases lying between them. The CDR3 loop reads CASSVRWEATQYF. The CDR3 nucleotides read TGTGCCAGCAGTGTTAGATGGGAGGCTACGCAGTATTTT.

This sequence joins TRBV3-1 (or the pseudogene TRBV3-2) and TRBJ2-1, with TRBD2 matching 10 bases. Germline V lookup: CDR1 LGHDT, CDR2 YNNKEL (reference sequence). J lost 12 bases, V lost 0 bases, and 8 bases had no gene match. There are 15 residues in the CDR3. Here the CDR3 DNA reads TGTGCCAGCAGCCAAGATTGGACTAGCGGCAGTGGGCAGTTCTTC. It is translated as CASSQDWTSGSGQFF.

The CDR3 protein is CASSVAPTGGDNEQFF. CDR3 sequence (DNA): TGTGCCAGCAGCGTAGCTCCAACGGGGGGTGACAATGAGCAGTTCTTC. The V and J genes are TRBV9 and TRBJ2-1, with TRBD2 matching 7 bases. Per the germline V gene, CDR1 is SGDLS and CDR2 is YYNGEE. The CDR3 totals 16 residues. Trimming removed 0 bases from V and 5 bases from J; junction bases left unmatched: 8.

In its sample, this clone was seen a few times. The gene calls are TRBV27 and TRBJ1-2; a weak D match, TRBD1 (5 bases). Per the germline V gene, CDR1 is MNHEY and CDR2 is SMNVEV (reference sequence). V lost 2 bases to trimming and J lost 8 bases, with 15 bases between them. CDR3 length equals 14 residues. In DNA form, the CDR3 reads TGTGCCAGCAGTTTAACTCAGGGCCCTTGGGGCTACACCTTC. Translated, it gives CASSLTQGPWGYTF.

V gene TRBV12-5 combines with J gene TRBJ1-4, with D unclear. V gave up 5 bases and J gave up 12 bases, with 10 bases separating them. The CDR3 extends over 11 amino acids. Germline CDR1 reads LGHNT; CDR2 reads FRNRAP. The CDR3 loop reads CASGPPGQLFF. CDR3 bases: TGTGCTAGTGGTCCCCCTGGCCAACTGTTTTTT.

A single count supports this clone. The rearrangement uses TRBV6-5 and TRBJ1-5; D perhaps matches TRBD1 (5 bases). V lost 7 bases, J lost 7 bases, and 20 bases lay in between. The germline gives CDR1 MNHEY, CDR2 SVGAGI. There are 15 residues in the CDR3. CDR3 sequence reads: CASTNGGGGRQPQHF. The CDR3 DNA follows: TGTGCCAGCACCAATGGAGGCGGGGGGAGACAGCCCCAGCATTTT.

The chain employs TRBV28 and TRBJ1-3; TRBD1 agrees at 8 bases. Trimming took 4 bases from V and 4 from J; bases not matched to a gene: 9. Germline assignment: CDR1 MDHEN and CDR2 SYDVKM. There are 16 residues in the CDR3. The CDR3 DNA sequence: TGTGCCAGCAGTTCGTTGGACAGGGCATTGGGAAACACCATATATTTT. This gives the protein CASSSLDRALGNTIYF.

The rearrangement links TRBV5-6 to TRBJ2-1, with TRBD2 matching over 8 bases. V lost 3 bases and J lost 2; bases outside the gene matches: 4. The germline V gene encodes CDR1 SGHDT and CDR2 YYEEEE. This CDR3 has 15 residues. The CDR3 sequence is CASSSERGPYNEQFF. Here the CDR3 DNA reads TGTGCCAGCAGCTCGGAGCGGGGGCCCTACAATGAGCAGTTCTTC.

The genes are TRBV4-2 and TRBJ2-3; TRBD2 agrees at 10 bases. CDR1 is LGHNA, CDR2 YNFKEQ, per germline. This CDR3 is built from 17 residues. V shed 4 bases and J 1 base; nucleotides not matched to a gene: 8. CDR3 loop: CASSPAAGGLRTDTQYF. The CDR3 coding sequence is TGTGCCAGCAGCCCCGCAGCGGGGGGGCTTCGCACAGATACGCAGTATTTT.

This chain uses TRBV9 with TRBJ2-3, with TRBD2 identical over 7 bases. CDR3 length: 14 residues. After removal of 1 base from V and 6 bases from J, the junction contained 5 bases not matched to a gene. Germline V gene data show CDR1 as SGDLS and CDR2 as YYNGEE. This chain's CDR3 is CASSVLSGVDTQYF. DNA for the CDR3: TGTGCCAGCAGCGTACTGAGCGGGGTGGATACGCAGTATTTT.

The chain carries TRBV18 and TRBJ1-2; 11 bases are a match to TRBD1. The germline gives CDR1 KGHSH, CDR2 LQKENI. The CDR3 consists of 15 residues. V lost 3 bases to trimming and J lost 4 bases; unmatched junction nucleotides: 4. CDR3 residues: CASSPSGTGGYGYTF. In DNA form, the CDR3 reads TGTGCCAGCTCACCCTCCGGGACAGGGGGCTATGGCTACACCTTC.

The chain is built from TRBV4-3 and TRBJ2-5, with 7 bases identical to TRBD2. J was trimmed by 1 base and V by 4 bases; bases with no gene match: 9. This CDR3 is 16 amino acids long. Per the germline V gene, CDR1 is LGHNA and CDR2 is YSLEER. The CDR3 nucleotides are TGCGCCAGCAGCCCCGGGGGGACCCTTTCCCAAGAGACCCAGTACTTC. Translated: CASSPGGTLSQETQYF.

V and J are TRBV11-2 and TRBJ1-5; a weak D match, TRBD1 (6 bases). This CDR3 has 15 amino acids. Germline CDR1 and CDR2: SGHAT and FQNNGV. Trimming pared 1 base from V and 1 base from J, leaving 8 bases between. CDR3 residues: CASSLVRGSNQPQHF. The CDR3 DNA is TGTGCCAGCAGCTTAGTAAGGGGGAGCAATCAGCCCCAGCATTTT.